These 9 T cell receptor beta chains originate from one sample sequenced in a study of T cell responses to AZD1222 COVID-19 vaccine. TCRdb's table, derived via immunoSEQ multiplex PCR, lists solely in-frame clones and lacks some. The sample consists of under 130,000 clones, around 91% of them appearing once. Sequencing used peripheral blood, obtained on day 0 of AZD1222 vaccination. All receptors derive from an adult in good health.

This clone was picked up one time. The V gene is TRBV18, the J gene TRBJ2-1, with 8 positions matching TRBD2. V gave up 8 bases and J gave up 6 bases; unmatched junction bases: 9. Germline lookup yields CDR1 KGHSH and CDR2 LQKENI. CDR3 size: 14 residues. The CDR3, as DNA: TGTGCCAGCAGAGTAGCGGGGACCATCAATGAGCAGTTCTTC. Amino acid sequence: CASRVAGTINEQFF.

In its sample, this clone was seen a few times. This chain links TRBV5-1 with TRBJ2-3; TRBD2 agrees at 7 bases. Unmatched junction bases numbered 5, after V lost 0 bases and J lost 4 bases. CDR1 SGHRS and CDR2 YFSETQ come from the germline V gene. The CDR3 totals 15 residues. The CDR3 DNA is TGCGCCAGCAGCTTGGAAGGGAGGGCCTCAGATACGCAGTATTTT. Encoded protein: CASSLEGRASDTQYF.

CDR3 loop: CASRDGQVGPYEQYF. CDR3 coding DNA: TGCGCCAGCAGGGACGGACAGGTGGGGCCCTACGAGCAGTACTTC. J is TRBJ2-7 and V is TRBV10-1, with 7 nucleotides matching TRBD1. Losses at the gene ends were 6 bases for V and 2 bases for J; bases not matched to a gene: 10. This CDR3 is built from 15 residues. Germline V CDR1 and CDR2: WNHNN, SYGVQD (reference sequence).

The rearrangement joins TRBV6-5 to TRBJ1-1; 10 bases align to TRBD1. Germline V gene sequence: CDR1 MNHEY, CDR2 SVGAGI. V gave up 4 bases and J gave up 4 bases; unmatched junction bases: 3. The CDR3 is 14 residues long. For the CDR3, the DNA is TGTGCCAGCAGTTCTAGGACAGGGGGCACTGAAGCTTTCTTT. It yields the protein CASSSRTGGTEAFF.

This clone has only one observation. The DNA of the CDR3 is TGTGCCAGCAGCCGGGCGGGACCCTACGAGCAGTACTTC. This encodes CASSRAGPYEQYF. This rearrangement joins TRBV14 to TRBJ2-7; tentative D call: TRBD2 (6 bases). CDR1 and CDR2 (germline): SGHDN, FVKESK. This CDR3 spans 13 amino acids. V lost 4 bases and J lost 2, with 9 bases in between.

V and J are TRBV30 and TRBJ1-1, with TRBD1 matching over 7 bases. The CDR3 runs to 14 residues. The germline CDR1 and CDR2 sequences are GTSNPN and SVGIG (reference sequence). With V trimmed by 2 bases and J by 4 bases, 7 bases remained unmatched. CDR3 nucleotides: TGTGCCTGGAGTAAGACAGGGTTAGGCACTGAAGCTTTCTTT. It codes for CAWSKTGLGTEAFF.

This rearrangement joins TRBV11-2 to TRBJ1-2; the D gene is possibly TRBD1 (6 bases). CDR3 size: 16 residues. Trimming cost V 5 bases and J 8 bases, with 24 bases left between them. The germline CDR1 and CDR2 sequences are SGHAT and FQNNGV. The chain's CDR3 is CASSPFQGGGFDGYTF. The CDR3 region has the DNA TGTGCCAGCAGCCCATTTCAAGGGGGGGGTTTCGACGGCTACACCTTC.

The chain employs TRBV19 and TRBJ2-3, with D hard to call. This CDR3 comprises 11 residues. V gave up 6 bases and J gave up 6 bases, with 7 bases separating them. Germline CDR1 and CDR2: LNHDA and SQIVND (reference sequence). DNA for the CDR3: TGTGCCAGTAGAAGGTTGGATACGCAGTATTTT. It is translated as CASRRLDTQYF.

This chain uses TRBV5-4 with TRBJ1-2; 9 nucleotides align to TRBD1. Germline loops: CDR1 SGHNT, CDR2 YYREEE (reference sequence). This CDR3 has 14 amino acids. Trimming removed 4 bases from V and 4 bases from J; junction bases left unmatched: 5. In DNA form, the CDR3 reads TGTGCCAGCAGCCCAAAGGGACAGGGCTATGGCTACACCTTC. Protein: CASSPKGQGYGYTF.